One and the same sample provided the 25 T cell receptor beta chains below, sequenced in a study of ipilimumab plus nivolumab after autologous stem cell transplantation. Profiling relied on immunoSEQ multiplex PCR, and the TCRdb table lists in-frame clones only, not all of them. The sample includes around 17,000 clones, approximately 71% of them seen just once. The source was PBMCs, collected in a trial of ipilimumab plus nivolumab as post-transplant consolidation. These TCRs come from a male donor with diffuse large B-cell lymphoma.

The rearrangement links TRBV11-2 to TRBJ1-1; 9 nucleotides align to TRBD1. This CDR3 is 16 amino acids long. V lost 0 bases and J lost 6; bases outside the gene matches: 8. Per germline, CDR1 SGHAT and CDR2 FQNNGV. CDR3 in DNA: TGTGCCAGCAGCTTAGATATAGGACAGGGGTTATCTGAAGCTTTCTTT. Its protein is CASSLDIGQGLSEAFF.

The CDR3 here is CASSRPDGDRSTDTQYF. The DNA for the CDR3 is TGTGCCAGCAGTCGGCCAGATGGAGACCGAAGCACAGATACGCAGTATTTT. The rearrangement joins TRBV2 to TRBJ2-3; D gene uncertain. Germline assignment: CDR1 SNHLY and CDR2 FYNNEI. The CDR3 sequence is 17 residues long. Trimming stripped 5 bases from V and 0 bases from J, with 18 bases between.

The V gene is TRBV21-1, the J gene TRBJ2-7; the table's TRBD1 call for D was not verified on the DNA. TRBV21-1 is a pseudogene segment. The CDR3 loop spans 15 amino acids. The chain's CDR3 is CASSGGTEISYEQYF. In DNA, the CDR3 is TGTGCCAGCAGCGGTGGGACAGAGATCTCCTACGAGCAGTACTTC.

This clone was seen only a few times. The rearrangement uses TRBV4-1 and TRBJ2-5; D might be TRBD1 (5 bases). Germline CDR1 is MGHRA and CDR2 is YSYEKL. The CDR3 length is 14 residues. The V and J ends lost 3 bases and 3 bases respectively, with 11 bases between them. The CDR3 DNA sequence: TGCGCCAGCAGCCAGTTGACAGTCGAAGAGACCCAGTACTTC. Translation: CASSQLTVEETQYF.

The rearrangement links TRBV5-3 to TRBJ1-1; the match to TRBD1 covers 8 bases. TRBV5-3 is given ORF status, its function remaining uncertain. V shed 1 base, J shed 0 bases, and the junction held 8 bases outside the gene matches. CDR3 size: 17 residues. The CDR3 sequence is CARSLRGRGLMNTEAFF. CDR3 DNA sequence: TGTGCCAGAAGCTTGAGGGGCAGGGGGCTTATGAACACTGAAGCTTTCTTT.

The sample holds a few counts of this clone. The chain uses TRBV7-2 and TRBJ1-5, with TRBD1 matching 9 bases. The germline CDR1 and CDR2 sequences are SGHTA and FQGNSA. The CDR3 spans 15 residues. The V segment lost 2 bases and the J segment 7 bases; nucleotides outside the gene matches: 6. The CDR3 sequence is CASSLYGTGIQPQHF. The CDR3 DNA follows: TGTGCCAGCAGCTTATATGGGACAGGGATCCAGCCCCAGCATTTT.

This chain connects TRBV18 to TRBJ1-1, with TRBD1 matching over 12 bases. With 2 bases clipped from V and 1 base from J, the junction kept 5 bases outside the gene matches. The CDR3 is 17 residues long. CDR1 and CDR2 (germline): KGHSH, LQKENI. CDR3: CASSPGTGGLSNTEAFF. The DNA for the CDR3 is TGTGCCAGCTCACCAGGGACAGGGGGCCTATCGAACACTGAAGCTTTCTTT.

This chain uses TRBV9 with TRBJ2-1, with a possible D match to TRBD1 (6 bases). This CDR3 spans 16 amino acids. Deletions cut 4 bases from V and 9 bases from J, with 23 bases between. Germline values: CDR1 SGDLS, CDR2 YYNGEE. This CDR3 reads CASSLSPGESEGEQFF. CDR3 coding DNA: TGTGCCAGCAGCCTCTCCCCAGGGGAGAGCGAGGGTGAGCAGTTCTTC. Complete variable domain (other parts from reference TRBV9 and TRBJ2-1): DSGVTQTPKHLITATGQRVTLRCSPRSGDLSVYWYQQSLDQGLQFLIQYYNGEERAKGNILERFSAQQFPDLHSELNLSSLELGDSALYFCASSLSPGESEGEQFFGPGTRLTVL.

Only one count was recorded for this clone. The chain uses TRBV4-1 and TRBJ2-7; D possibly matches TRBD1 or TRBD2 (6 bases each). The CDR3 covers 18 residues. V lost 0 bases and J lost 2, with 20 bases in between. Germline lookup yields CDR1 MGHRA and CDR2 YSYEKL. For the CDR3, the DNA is TGCGCCAGCAGCCAAGACGTGCGGAAGGGGGGATTACCCTACGAGCAGTACTTC. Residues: CASSQDVRKGGLPYEQYF.

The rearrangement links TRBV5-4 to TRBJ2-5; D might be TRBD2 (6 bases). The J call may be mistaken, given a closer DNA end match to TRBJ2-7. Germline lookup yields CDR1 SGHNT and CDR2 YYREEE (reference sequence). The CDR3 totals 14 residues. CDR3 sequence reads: CASSRRDSSYEQYF. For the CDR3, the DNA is TGTGCCAGCAGCCGTAGGGACTCCTCCTACGAGCAGTACTTC.

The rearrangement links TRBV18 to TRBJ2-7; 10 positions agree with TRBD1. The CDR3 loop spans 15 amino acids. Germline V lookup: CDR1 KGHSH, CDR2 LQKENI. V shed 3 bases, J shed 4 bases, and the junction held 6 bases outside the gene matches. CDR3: CASSPEDRGGYEQYF. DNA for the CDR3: TGTGCCAGCTCACCGGAGGACAGGGGGGGTTACGAGCAGTACTTC.

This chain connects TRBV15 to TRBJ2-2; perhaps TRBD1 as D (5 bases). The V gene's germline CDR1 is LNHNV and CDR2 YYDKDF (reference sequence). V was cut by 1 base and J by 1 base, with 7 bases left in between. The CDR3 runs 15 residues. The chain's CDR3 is CATSRGDRNTGELFF. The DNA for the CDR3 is TGTGCCACCAGCAGAGGTGACAGGAACACCGGGGAGCTGTTTTTT.

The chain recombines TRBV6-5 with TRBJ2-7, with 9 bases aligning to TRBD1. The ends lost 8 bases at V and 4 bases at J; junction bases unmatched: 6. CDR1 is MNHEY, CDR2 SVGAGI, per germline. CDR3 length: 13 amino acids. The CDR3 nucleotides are TGTGCCAGCGTTGGGACAGGGTTGTACGAGCAGTACTTC. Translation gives CASVGTGLYEQYF.

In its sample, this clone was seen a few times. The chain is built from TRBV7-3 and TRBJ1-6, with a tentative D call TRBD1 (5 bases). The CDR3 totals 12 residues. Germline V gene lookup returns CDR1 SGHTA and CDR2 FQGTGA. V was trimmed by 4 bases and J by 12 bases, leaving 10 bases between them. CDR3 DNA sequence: TGTGCCAGCAGCTCCCCCGGGGGACCCCTCCACTTT. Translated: CASSSPGGPLHF.

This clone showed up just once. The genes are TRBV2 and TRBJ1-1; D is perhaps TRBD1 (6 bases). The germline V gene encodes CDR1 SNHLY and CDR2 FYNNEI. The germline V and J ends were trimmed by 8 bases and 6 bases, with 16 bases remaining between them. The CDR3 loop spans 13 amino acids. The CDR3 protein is CASRRGVESEAFF. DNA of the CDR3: TGTGCCAGCCGGAGGGGGGTTGAGTCTGAAGCTTTCTTT.

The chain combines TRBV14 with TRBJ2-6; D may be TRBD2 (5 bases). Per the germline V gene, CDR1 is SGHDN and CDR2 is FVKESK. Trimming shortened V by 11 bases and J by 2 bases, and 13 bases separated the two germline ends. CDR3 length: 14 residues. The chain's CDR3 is CASREEAGANVLTF. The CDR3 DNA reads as TGTGCCTCCAGAGAGGAGGCTGGGGCCAACGTCCTGACTTTC.

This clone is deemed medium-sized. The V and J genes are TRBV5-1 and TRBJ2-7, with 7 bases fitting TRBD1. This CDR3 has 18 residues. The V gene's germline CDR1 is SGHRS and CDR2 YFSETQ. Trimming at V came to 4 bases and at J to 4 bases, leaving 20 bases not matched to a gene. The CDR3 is CASSPQGTAKGDGYEQYF. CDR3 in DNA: TGCGCCAGCAGCCCACAAGGGACAGCCAAGGGCGATGGATACGAGCAGTACTTC.

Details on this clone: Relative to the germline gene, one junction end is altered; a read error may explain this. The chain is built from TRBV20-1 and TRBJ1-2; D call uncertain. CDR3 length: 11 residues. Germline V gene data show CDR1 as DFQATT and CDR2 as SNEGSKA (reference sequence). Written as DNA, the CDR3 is TGCAATGCTAGATCTCCCGCTGGCTACACCTTC. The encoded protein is CNARSPAGYTF.

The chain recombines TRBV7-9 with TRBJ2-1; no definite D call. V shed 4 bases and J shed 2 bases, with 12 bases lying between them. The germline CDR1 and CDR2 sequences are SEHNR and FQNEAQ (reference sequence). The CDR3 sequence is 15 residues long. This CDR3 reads CASSSLPGAYNEQFF. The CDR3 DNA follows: TGTGCCAGCAGCTCCCTTCCTGGGGCCTACAATGAGCAGTTCTTC.

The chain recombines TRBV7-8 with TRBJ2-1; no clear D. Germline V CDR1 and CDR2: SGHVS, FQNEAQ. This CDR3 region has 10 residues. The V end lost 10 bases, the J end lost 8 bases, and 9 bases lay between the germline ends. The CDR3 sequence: CAIRRDEQFF. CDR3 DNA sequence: TGTGCCATCAGACGGGATGAGCAGTTCTTC.

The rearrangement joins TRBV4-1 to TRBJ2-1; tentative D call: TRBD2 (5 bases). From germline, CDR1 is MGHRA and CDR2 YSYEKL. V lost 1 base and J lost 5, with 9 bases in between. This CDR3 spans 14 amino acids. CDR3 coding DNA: TGCGCCAGCAGCCAAGCCGGGGAGCACAATGAGCAGTTCTTC. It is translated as CASSQAGEHNEQFF.

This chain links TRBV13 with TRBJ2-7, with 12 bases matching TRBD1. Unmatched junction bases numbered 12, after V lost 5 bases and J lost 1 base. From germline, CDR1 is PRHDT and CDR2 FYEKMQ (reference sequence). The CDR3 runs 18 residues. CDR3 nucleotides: TGTGCCAGCAGCGAACTAGGGGAGGGACAGGGGGCATCCTACGAGCAGTACTTC. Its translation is CASSELGEGQGASYEQYF.

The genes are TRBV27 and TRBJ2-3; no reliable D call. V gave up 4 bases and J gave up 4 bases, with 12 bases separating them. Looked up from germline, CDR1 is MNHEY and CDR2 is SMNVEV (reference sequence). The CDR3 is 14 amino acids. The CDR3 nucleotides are TGTGCCAGCAGTTCCCCCCCACGGGCAGATACGCAGTATTTT. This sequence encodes CASSSPPRADTQYF.

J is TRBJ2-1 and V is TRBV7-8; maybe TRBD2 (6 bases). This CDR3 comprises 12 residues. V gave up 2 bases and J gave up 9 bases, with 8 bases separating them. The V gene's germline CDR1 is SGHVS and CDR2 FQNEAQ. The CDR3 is CASSLKAGEQFF. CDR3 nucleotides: TGTGCCAGCAGCTTAAAAGCGGGTGAGCAGTTCTTC.

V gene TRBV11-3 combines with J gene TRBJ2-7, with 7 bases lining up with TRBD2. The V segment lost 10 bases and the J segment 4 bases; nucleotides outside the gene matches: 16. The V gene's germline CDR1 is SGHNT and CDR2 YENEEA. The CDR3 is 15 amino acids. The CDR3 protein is CATSLGASGDYEQYF. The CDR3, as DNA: TGTGCCACATCCCTCGGGGCTAGCGGAGATTACGAGCAGTACTTC.